The clone carrying this T cell receptor beta chain was observed many times. The antigen is unknown. This specimen comes from a study of early T cells in non-severe SARS-CoV-2 infection. The wider study: The authors sequenced bulk RNA from unsorted whole blood, leaving chains unpaired.

CDR1 is KGHSH, CDR2 LQKENI, per germline. The CDR3 consists of 15 residues. V dropped 2 bases and J dropped 1 base, with 9 bases sitting between them. The library protocol tagged individual cDNA molecules with unique molecular identifiers. MiXCR, applied by TCRdb to the 5' RACE reads, yields one record per CDR3 protein. The top ten hold more than 6.5% of the sample, which has 20,000 to 25,000 distinct CDR3 sequences, roughly 4.8% seen once. Study results and caveats: Lookups in VDJdb leaned toward anti-spike CD8 responses and missed private and CD4 specificities.

The clonotype was recovered from an adult who was a healthcare worker with PCR-confirmed SARS-CoV-2 infection or an uninfected control (not recorded which). Sequencing input: whole blood. The rearrangement uses TRBV18 and TRBJ1-5, with D unclear. The CDR3 DNA reads TGTGCCAGCTCACCAAGGGCAGAGAGCAATCAGCCCCAGCATTTT. It specifies CASSPRAESNQPQHF.